The 10 T cell receptor beta chains given below trace back to one sample, sequenced in a study of shared clonotypes between healthy human individuals. CD45RO negativity and positive selection for CCR7 defined naive CD8 cells, a population that excluded terminally differentiated effector memory CD45RA+ cells. Repertoires were generated with immunoSEQ multiplex PCR, while TCRdb's copy carries only in-frame clones and drops some. The sample lists under 1 million clones, about 96% occurring once. Sequenced material: naive CD8+ T cells sorted from blood. These receptors were taken from a man in his thirties or forties in good health.

This clone was recorded once. The chain combines TRBV30 with TRBJ1-1; D gene uncertain. V was clipped by 0 bases and J by 1 base, with 6 bases between them. Germline V gene sequence: CDR1 GTSNPN, CDR2 SVGIG (reference sequence). This CDR3 is built from 13 residues. CDR3 in DNA: TGTGCCTGGAGTGTAAACTCGAACACTGAAGCTTTCTTT. This translates into CAWSVNSNTEAFF.

The chain is built from TRBV2 and TRBJ2-4; 11 bases fit TRBD1. This CDR3 is built from 16 residues. With V trimmed by 6 bases and J by 1 base, 5 bases remained unmatched. CDR1 and CDR2 (germline): SNHLY, FYNNEI. CDR3 sequence: CASRAGQGAAKNIQYF. CDR3 in DNA: TGTGCCAGCAGAGCCGGACAGGGGGCTGCCAAAAACATTCAGTACTTC. Combining the CDR3 with reference TRBV2 and TRBJ2-4 gives the whole variable domain EPEVTQTPSHQVTQMGQEVILRCVPISNHLYFYWYRQILGQKVEFLVSFYNNEISEKSEIFDDQFSVERPDGSNFTLKIRSTKLEDSAMYFCASRAGQGAAKNIQYFGAGTRLSVL.

The rearrangement joins TRBV12-5 to TRBJ2-5, with D possibly matching TRBD1 (6 bases). Germline V gene data show CDR1 as LGHNT and CDR2 as FRNRAP. The V end was cut by 6 bases, the J end by 3 bases, with 11 bases between. This CDR3 contains 13 residues. The CDR3 region is CASGFTGKETQYF. The CDR3 DNA follows: TGTGCTAGTGGCTTTACAGGGAAAGAGACCCAGTACTTC.

Details on this clone: Other DNA sequences in this sample translate to the same CDR3. This chain uses TRBV27 with TRBJ2-1; TRBD2 matches at 7 bases. CDR3 length: 15 residues. V was pared by 5 bases and J by 2 bases, with 6 bases of the junction left unmatched. CDR1 MNHEY and CDR2 SMNVEV come from the germline V gene (reference sequence). The CDR3 DNA reads as TGTGCCAGCAGTCTCCTAGCGGACCCCTACAATGAGCAGTTCTTC. Its translation is CASSLLADPYNEQFF.

A single count supports this clone. The chain recombines TRBV4-1 with TRBJ2-2; perhaps TRBD1 as D (5 bases). Trimming left V 1 base short and J 2 bases short, with 14 bases between. This CDR3 has 17 amino acids. Germline V CDR1 and CDR2: MGHRA, YSYEKL. The CDR3 here is CASSQVSRQGNTGELFF. CDR3 bases: TGCGCCAGCAGCCAAGTCAGTCGTCAGGGTAACACCGGGGAGCTGTTTTTT.

This clone was recorded a few times. Other DNA sequences in the sample encode the same CDR3. The genes are TRBV28 and TRBJ1-1; TRBD1 is a possible D gene (5 bases). The V end was cut by 5 bases, the J end by 2 bases, with 9 bases between. Germline-derived CDR1 and CDR2 are MDHEN and SYDVKM. The CDR3 loop spans 13 amino acids. CDR3 bases: TGTGCCAGCAGTCTGACAGCCAACACTGAAGCTTTCTTT. Translated: CASSLTANTEAFF. The full variable domain, in which reference TRBV28 and TRBJ1-1 provide the parts outside the CDR3, is DVKVTQSSRYLVKRTGEKVFLECVQDMDHENMFWYRQDPGLGLRLIYFSYDVKMKEKGDIPEGYSVSREKKERFSLILESASTNQTSMYLCASSLTANTEAFFGQGTRLTVV.

The rearrangement joins TRBV5-4 to TRBJ1-3; tentatively, D is TRBD1 (5 bases). The germline V gene has CDR1 SGHNT and CDR2 YYREEE (reference sequence). This CDR3 is built from 13 residues. Trimming took 7 bases from V and 3 from J, leaving 11 bases between them. In nucleotides, the CDR3 is TGTGCCAGCGCCCAGGGTGGTGGAAACACCATATATTTT. The encoded protein is CASAQGGGNTIYF.

This chain links TRBV7-2 with TRBJ2-1, with no clear D. V was trimmed by 1 base and J by 0 bases, leaving 7 bases between them. This CDR3 has 15 residues. Germline CDR1 and CDR2: SGHTA and FQGNSA. DNA for the CDR3: TGTGCCAGCAGCTTAGACCCGAGCTCCTACAATGAGCAGTTCTTC. Translated: CASSLDPSSYNEQFF.

Regarding this clone: The same CDR3 is also encoded by other DNA sequences in this sample. The chain carries TRBV27 and TRBJ1-2, with unresolved D. V gave up 5 bases and J gave up 4 bases, with 5 bases separating them. Looked up from germline, CDR1 is MNHEY and CDR2 is SMNVEV (reference sequence). The CDR3 spans 11 residues. The CDR3 protein is CASSPGYGYTF. CDR3 DNA: TGTGCCAGCAGTCCAGGCTATGGCTACACCTTC.

The chain uses TRBV18 and TRBJ2-5; 9 bases map to TRBD1. J gave up 11 bases and V 1 base, and 5 bases lay outside the gene matches. This CDR3 comprises 13 residues. Germline V gene sequence: CDR1 KGHSH, CDR2 LQKENI. The CDR3 spells CASSPLGQGWQYF. DNA of the CDR3: TGTGCCAGCTCACCACTCGGACAGGGGTGGCAGTACTTC. The whole variable domain, filled in from reference TRBV18 and TRBJ2-5, reads NAGVMQNPRHLVRRRGQEARLRCSPMKGHSHVYWYRQLPEEGLKFMVYLQKENIIDESGMPKERFSAEFPKEGPSILRIQQVVRGDSAAYFCASSPLGQGWQYFGPGTRLLVL.